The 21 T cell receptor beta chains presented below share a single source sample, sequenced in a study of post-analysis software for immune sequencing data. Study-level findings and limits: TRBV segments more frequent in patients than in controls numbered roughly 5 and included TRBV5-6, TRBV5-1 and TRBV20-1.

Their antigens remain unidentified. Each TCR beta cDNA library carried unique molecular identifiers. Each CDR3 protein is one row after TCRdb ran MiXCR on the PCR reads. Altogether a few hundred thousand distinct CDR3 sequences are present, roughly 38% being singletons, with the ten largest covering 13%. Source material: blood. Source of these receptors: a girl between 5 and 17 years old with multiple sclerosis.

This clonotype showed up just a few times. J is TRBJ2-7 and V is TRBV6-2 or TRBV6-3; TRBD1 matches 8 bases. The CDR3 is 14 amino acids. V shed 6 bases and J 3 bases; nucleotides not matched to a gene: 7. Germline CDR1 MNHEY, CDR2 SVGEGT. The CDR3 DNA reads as TGTGCCAGCAGAGCAGGGGGCCGGGGCTACGAGCAGTACTTC. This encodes CASRAGGRGYEQYF.

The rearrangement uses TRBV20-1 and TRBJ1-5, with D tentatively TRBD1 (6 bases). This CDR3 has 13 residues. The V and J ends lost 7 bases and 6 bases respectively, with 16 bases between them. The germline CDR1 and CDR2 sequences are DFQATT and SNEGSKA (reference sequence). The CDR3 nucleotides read TGCAGTGTGGGGGGCAGGGTCACTCAGCCCCAGCATTTT. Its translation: CSVGGRVTQPQHF.

CDR3 DNA: TGCGCCAGCAGCTCGTCCCCCGGGCGCTCTGGGGCCAACGTCCTGACTTTC. Encoded protein: CASSSSPGRSGANVLTF. This sequence joins TRBV5-1 and TRBJ2-6; no clear D gene. The CDR3 has 17 residues. Between the trimmed V and J ends, which lost 3 bases and 0 bases, there was a span of 13 bases. Germline CDR1 SGHRS, CDR2 YFSETQ.

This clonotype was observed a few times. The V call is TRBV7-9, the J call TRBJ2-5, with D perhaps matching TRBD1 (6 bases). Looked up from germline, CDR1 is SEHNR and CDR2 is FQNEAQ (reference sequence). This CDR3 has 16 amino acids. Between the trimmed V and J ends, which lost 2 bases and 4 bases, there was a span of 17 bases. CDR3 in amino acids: CASSLPKGGVTETQYF. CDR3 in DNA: TGTGCCAGCAGCTTACCGAAAGGGGGAGTCACAGAGACCCAGTACTTC.

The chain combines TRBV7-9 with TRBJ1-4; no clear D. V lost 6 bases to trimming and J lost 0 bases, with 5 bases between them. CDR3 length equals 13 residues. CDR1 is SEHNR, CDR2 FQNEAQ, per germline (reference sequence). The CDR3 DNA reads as TGTGCCAGCAGGGTTGCAACTAATGAAAAACTGTTTTTT. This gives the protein CASRVATNEKLFF.

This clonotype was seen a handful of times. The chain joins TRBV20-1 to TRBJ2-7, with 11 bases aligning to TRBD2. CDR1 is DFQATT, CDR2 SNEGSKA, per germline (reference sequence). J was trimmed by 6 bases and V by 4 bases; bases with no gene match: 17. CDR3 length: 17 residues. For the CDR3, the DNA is TGCAGTGCTACTAGCCCATCGGGATTAGCGGGGGGGCGCGAGCAGTACTTC. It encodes CSATSPSGLAGGREQYF.

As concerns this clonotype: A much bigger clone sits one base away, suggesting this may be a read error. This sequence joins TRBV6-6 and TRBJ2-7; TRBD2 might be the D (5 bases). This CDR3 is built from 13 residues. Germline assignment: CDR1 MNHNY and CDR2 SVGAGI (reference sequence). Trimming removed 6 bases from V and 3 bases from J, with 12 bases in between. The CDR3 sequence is CASRYVRDYEQYF. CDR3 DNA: TGTGCCAGCAGGTACGTCCGGGACTACGAGCAGTACTTC.

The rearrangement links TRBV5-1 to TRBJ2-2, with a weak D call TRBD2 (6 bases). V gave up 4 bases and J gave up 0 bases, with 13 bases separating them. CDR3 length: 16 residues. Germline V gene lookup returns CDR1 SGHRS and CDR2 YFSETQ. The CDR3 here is CASSPGVLANTGELFF. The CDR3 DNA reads TGCGCCAGCAGCCCGGGGGTGCTGGCGAACACCGGGGAGCTGTTTTTT.

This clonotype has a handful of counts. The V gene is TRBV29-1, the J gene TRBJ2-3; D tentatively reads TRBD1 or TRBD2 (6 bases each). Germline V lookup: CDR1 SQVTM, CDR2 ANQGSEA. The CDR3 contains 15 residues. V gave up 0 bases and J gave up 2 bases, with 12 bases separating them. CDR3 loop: CSVEEQGLITDTQYF. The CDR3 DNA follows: TGCAGCGTTGAAGAACAGGGACTGATCACAGATACGCAGTATTTT.

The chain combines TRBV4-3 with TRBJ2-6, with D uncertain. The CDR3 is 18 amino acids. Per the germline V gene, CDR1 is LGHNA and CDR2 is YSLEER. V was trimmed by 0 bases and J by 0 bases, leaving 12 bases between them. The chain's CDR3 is CASSQDRPRSSGANVLTF. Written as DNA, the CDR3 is TGCGCCAGCAGCCAAGATCGGCCTAGGAGCTCTGGGGCCAACGTCCTGACTTTC.

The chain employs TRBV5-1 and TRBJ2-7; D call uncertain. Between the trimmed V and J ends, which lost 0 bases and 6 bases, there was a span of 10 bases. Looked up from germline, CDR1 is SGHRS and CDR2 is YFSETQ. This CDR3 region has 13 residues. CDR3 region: CASSLGQAAEQYF. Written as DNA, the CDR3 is TGCGCCAGCAGCTTGGGTCAGGCAGCCGAGCAGTACTTC. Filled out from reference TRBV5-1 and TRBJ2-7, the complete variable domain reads KAGVTQTPRYLIKTRGQQVTLSCSPISGHRSVSWYQQTPGQGLQFLFEYFSETQRNKGNFPGRFSGRQFSNSRSEMNVSTLELGDSALYLCASSLGQAAEQYFGPGTRLTVT.

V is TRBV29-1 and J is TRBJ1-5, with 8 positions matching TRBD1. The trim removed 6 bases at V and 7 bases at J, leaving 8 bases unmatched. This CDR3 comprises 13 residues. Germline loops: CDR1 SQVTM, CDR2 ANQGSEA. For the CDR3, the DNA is TGCAGCGTAGTGGACAGGGACGGACAGCCCCAGCATTTT. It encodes CSVVDRDGQPQHF.

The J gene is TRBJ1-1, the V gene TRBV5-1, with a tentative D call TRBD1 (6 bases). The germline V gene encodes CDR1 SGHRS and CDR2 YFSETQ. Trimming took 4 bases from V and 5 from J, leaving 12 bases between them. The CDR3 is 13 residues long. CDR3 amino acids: CASSGIRGTEAFF. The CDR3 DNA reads TGCGCCAGCAGCGGAATCAGGGGAACTGAAGCTTTCTTT.

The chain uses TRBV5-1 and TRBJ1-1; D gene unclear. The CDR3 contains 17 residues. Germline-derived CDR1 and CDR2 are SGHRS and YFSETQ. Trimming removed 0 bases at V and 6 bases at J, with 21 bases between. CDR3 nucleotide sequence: TGCGCCAGCAGCTTGGTCGGTATGCTTACTCTGGGTTCTGAAGCTTTCTTT. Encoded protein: CASSLVGMLTLGSEAFF.

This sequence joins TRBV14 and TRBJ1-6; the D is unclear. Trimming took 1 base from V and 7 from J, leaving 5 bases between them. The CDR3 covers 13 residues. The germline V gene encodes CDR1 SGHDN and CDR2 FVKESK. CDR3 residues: CASSQVTNSPLHF. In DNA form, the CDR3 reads TGTGCCAGCAGCCAAGTTACAAATTCACCCCTCCACTTT.

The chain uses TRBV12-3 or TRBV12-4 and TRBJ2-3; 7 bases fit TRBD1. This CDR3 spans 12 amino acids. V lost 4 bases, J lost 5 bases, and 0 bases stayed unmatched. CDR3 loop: CASSWDRDTQYF. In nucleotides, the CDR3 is TGTGCCAGCAGTTGGGACAGAGATACGCAGTATTTT.

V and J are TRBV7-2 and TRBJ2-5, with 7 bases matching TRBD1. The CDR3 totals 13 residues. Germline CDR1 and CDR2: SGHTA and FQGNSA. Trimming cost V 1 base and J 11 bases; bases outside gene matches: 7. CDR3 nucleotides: TGTGCCAGCAGCTTAGTAGACAGGGTGGAGCAGTACTTC. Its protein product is CASSLVDRVEQYF.

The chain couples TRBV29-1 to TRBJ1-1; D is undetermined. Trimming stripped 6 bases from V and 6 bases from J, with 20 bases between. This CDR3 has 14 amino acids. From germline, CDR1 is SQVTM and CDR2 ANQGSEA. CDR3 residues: CSVATGMGIAEAFF. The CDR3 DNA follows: TGCAGCGTCGCCACCGGGATGGGCATAGCTGAAGCTTTCTTT.

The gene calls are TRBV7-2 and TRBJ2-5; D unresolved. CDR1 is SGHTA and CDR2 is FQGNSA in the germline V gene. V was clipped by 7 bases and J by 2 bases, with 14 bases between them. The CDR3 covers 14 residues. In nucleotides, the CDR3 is TGTGCCAGCACCGGGCATGGCCGACAAGAGACCCAGTACTTC. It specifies CASTGHGRQETQYF. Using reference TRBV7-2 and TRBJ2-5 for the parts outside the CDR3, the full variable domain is GAGVSQSPSNKVTEKGKDVELRCDPISGHTALYWYRQSLGQGLEFLIYFQGNSAPDKSGLPSDRFSAERTGGSVSTLTIQRTQQEDSAVYLCASTGHGRQETQYFGPGTRLLVL.

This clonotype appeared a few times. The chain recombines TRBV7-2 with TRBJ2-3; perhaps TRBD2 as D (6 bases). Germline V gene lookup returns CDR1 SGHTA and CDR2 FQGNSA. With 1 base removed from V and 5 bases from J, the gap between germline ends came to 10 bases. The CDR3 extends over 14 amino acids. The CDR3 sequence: CASSLGARGDTQYF. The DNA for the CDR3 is TGTGCCAGCAGCTTAGGGGCGCGGGGAGATACGCAGTATTTT.

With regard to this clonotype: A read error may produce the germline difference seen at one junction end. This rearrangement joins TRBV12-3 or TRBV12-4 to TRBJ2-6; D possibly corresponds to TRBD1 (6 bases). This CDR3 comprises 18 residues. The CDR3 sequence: CASITQTGLYSGADVLTF. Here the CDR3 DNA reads TGTGCCAGCATTACACAAACAGGGCTTTACTCTGGGGCCGACGTCCTGACTTTC.